The clone carrying this T cell receptor beta chain was observed a handful of times. Its antigen is not identified. Expressed TCRB transcripts were sequenced because the isolated RNA had all been reverse transcribed beforehand. Generated by immunoSEQ multiplex PCR, the TCRdb table keeps only in-frame clones and is missing some. Of 250,000 to 300,000 clones in the sample, approximately 14% were seen once. The data stem from a study of beta chain features in type 1 diabetes. Study results and limitations: Significant though moderate, a shortening of TCRB CDR3s appeared in all four CD4+ subsets of Type 1 diabetes patients. In the patient group, naive, central memory and Treg TCRB repertoires seemed more alike than in the healthy donor group. Insertions at VDJ junctions were less frequent in type 1 diabetes patients. These patients also deleted more nucleotides at the same junctions.

Researchers reported sorting CD4+ naive, central memory, regulatory and stem cell-like memory cells via CD45RO/CCR7/CD25/CD127/CD95/CD27. The CDR3 has 15 residues. Looked up from germline, CDR1 is SGHNT and CDR2 is YYREEE (reference sequence). The J segment lost 8 bases and the V segment lost 3 bases, leaving 6 bases of the junction unmatched. The source is a man aged 25 to 45 with type 1 diabetes. Sequenced material: naive CD4+ T cells from blood. V usage is TRBV5-4 and J usage is TRBJ2-1; 12 positions agree with TRBD2. CDR3 sequence: CASSSQTSGGYEQFF. CDR3 nucleotides: TGTGCCAGCAGCTCTCAGACTAGCGGGGGCTATGAGCAGTTCTTC. Based on the CDR3 plus reference TRBV5-4 and TRBJ2-1, the full variable domain is ETGVTQSPTHLIKTRGQQVTLRCSSQSGHNTVSWYQQALGQGPQFIFQYYREEENGRGNFPPRFSGLQFPNYSSELNVNALELDDSALYLCASSSQTSGGYEQFFGPGTRLTVL.